The TCR beta chain under discussion was sequenced for a study of T cell changes during pregnancy in multiple sclerosis. Germline CDR1 is DFQATT and CDR2 is SNEGSKA (reference sequence). This CDR3 spans 11 amino acids. TCRdb keeps only in-frame clones here, not all; method: immunoSEQ multiplex PCR. Of some 33,000 clones listed, around 89% are singletons. About this clone: A junction end diverges from the germline sequence, so it may reflect a read error.

This sequence originates from a female donor with multiple sclerosis, enrolled in a pregnancy study. V usage is TRBV20-1 and J usage is TRBJ2-2; unclear D gene. The specimen comprised CD8+ T cells from peripheral blood mononuclear cells, sampled in the third trimester of pregnancy. Here the CDR3 reads CSARGAGELFF. For the CDR3, the DNA is TGCAGTGCCAGAGGAGCCGGGGAGCTGTTTTTT.